The present TCR beta chain was sequenced within a study of T-cell reconstitution after alpha-beta-depleted transplantation in children (dated by TCRdb to 2016 to 2018). Notes on the research overall: T-cell immune reconstitution after TCRalphabeta/CD19-depleted allogeneic hematopoietic cell transplantation in children was quantitatively tracked in the study by means of TCR repertoire profiling.

Libraries were built with PCR. Reads for this sample came from an Illumina HiSeq 2500. TCR libraries were prepared with molecular barcoding, using unique molecular identifiers to normalize TCRbeta repertoire quantification. The public reads were reprocessed in TCRdb via fastp at Q25 and MiXCR, keeping in-frame beta chains. One record per CDR3 amino acid sequence lists the most common genes and DNA. For this sample there are 360,000 or so distinct CDR3 sequences; over 20% appear just once. The ten largest clones represent 3.5% to 4% of the sample. This clonotype was seen at least ten times. Which antigen it targets is not known. No much larger clone exists at a distance of one base, and base qualities are not known. The sample here was PBMCs from the stem cell graft donor, taken from the stem cell graft. The receptor was derived from a human donor who donated a stem cell graft to a child with acute myeloid leukemia.

The CDR3 protein: CASSLTASGGEQYF. In nucleotide form, the sequence is TGTGCCAGCAGTTTAACAGCCTCTGGTGGCGAGCAGTACTTC. The sequence is built from TRBV12-3 or TRBV12-4 and TRBJ2-7; confidence is insufficient to name the D gene. At the junction V is shortened by 2 bases and J by 6 bases, with 14 bases in between. From the cysteine through the phenylalanine, the CDR3 covers 14 amino acids. Only the CDR3 part of the read is kept: 42 bases, read in frame from the first base.